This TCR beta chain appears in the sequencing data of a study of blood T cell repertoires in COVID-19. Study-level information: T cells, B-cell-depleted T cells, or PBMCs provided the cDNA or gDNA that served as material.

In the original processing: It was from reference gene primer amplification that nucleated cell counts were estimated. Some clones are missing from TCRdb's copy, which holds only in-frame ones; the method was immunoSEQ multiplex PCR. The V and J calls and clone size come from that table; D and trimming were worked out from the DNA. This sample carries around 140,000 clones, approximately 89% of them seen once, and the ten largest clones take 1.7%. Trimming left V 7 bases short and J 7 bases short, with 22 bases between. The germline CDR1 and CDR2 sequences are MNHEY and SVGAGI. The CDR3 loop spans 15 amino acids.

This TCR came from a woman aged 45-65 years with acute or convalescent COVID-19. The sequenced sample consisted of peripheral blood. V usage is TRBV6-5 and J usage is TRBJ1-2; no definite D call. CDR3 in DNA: TGTGCCAGCAAACGAGACTTCAAGTTTAAATCTGGCTACACCTTC. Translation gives CASKRDFKFKSGYTF.